These 9 T cell receptor beta chains were all obtained from the same sample, sequenced in a study of blood T cell repertoires in COVID-19 (dated by TCRdb to 2020 to 2022). The method was the immunoSEQ multiplex PCR assay. Imported from immuneACCESS, the table was reduced by TCRdb to in-frame sequences with V and J called. These copies leave out some clones; in studies compared against another copy, an unresolved V gene accounts for under half, and the cause of the remainder is not known. The sample table records more than 200,000 clones; 85% to 90% of these occur just once. About 1.7% of the sample is held by the ten biggest clonotypes. Sequencing was done on a sample of PBMCs or T cells enriched from blood (not recorded which). These TCRs come from a man aged 35-49 years who had recovered from COVID-19.

The chain couples TRBV7-2 to TRBJ2-1; the D is unclear. The CDR3 sequence is 14 residues long. The ends were cut back, 3 bases at V and 8 bases at J, with 14 bases in the middle. In germline, CDR1 is SGHTA, CDR2 FQGNSA. CDR3 region: CASSFDRRADEQFF. The CDR3 DNA sequence: TGTGCCAGCAGCTTTGACCGGCGCGCGGATGAGCAGTTCTTC.

V usage is TRBV27 and J usage is TRBJ2-1, with D tentatively TRBD2 (6 bases). V was trimmed by 6 bases and J by 6 bases, leaving 15 bases between them. The CDR3 totals 14 residues. The germline CDR1 and CDR2 sequences are MNHEY and SMNVEV (reference sequence). The DNA of the CDR3 is TGTGCCAGCAGGAGCTCGGGGGAGCTCAATGAGCAGTTCTTC. Its translation is CASRSSGELNEQFF.

V and J are TRBV5-4 and TRBJ2-5; 9 bases map to TRBD2. This CDR3 is 16 amino acids long. Germline V lookup: CDR1 SGHNT, CDR2 YYREEE (reference sequence). Germline trimming cut 4 bases from V and 2 bases from J; bases unmatched to any gene: 9. CDR3 residues: CASSQLAGAPQETQYF. The DNA of the CDR3 is TGTGCCAGCAGCCAACTAGCGGGCGCCCCACAAGAGACCCAGTACTTC.

V is TRBV7-6 and J is TRBJ1-3; tentatively, D is TRBD1 (5 bases). The CDR3 is 16 residues long. Deletions cut 4 bases from V and 0 bases from J, with 13 bases between. Germline loops: CDR1 SGHVS, CDR2 FNYEAQ. CDR3 DNA sequence: TGTGCCAGCAGCTCAAGACCAGGGCTCTCTGGAAACACCATATATTTT. It translates to CASSSRPGLSGNTIYF.

The chain couples TRBV11-1 to TRBJ1-1, with 8 nucleotides matching TRBD1. Germline lookup yields CDR1 SGHAT and CDR2 FQDESV (reference sequence). This CDR3 has 15 amino acids. V was clipped by 4 bases and J by 4 bases; unmatched bases: 8. CDR3 amino acids: CASSSTGGLATEAFF. In DNA, the CDR3 is TGTGCCAGCAGCTCTACAGGGGGTTTGGCCACTGAAGCTTTCTTT.

This clone was recorded a few times. The chain uses TRBV6-2 or TRBV6-3 and TRBJ2-3, with 7 bases aligning to TRBD1. Unmatched junction bases numbered 4, after V lost 5 bases and J lost 2 bases. Germline V gene lookup returns CDR1 MNHEY and CDR2 SVGEGT. There are 14 residues in the CDR3. The CDR3 is CASSGQEITDTQYF. The CDR3 nucleotides read TGTGCCAGCAGTGGACAGGAGATCACAGATACGCAGTATTTT.

This clone appeared a single time. This chain uses TRBV19 with TRBJ2-7; 8 bases are a match to TRBD2. Losses at the gene ends were 8 bases for V and 5 bases for J; bases not matched to a gene: 14. The CDR3 extends over 15 amino acids. CDR1 and CDR2 (germline): LNHDA, SQIVND (reference sequence). The CDR3 sequence is CASGTRGGRAHEQYF. CDR3 nucleotide sequence: TGTGCCAGTGGAACCCGGGGGGGCCGCGCTCACGAGCAGTACTTC.

V gene TRBV6-2 or TRBV6-3 combines with J gene TRBJ1-2, with 9 bases lining up with TRBD1. The germline V gene encodes CDR1 MNHEY and CDR2 SVGEGT. The J segment lost 2 bases and the V segment lost 4 bases, leaving 8 bases of the junction unmatched. The CDR3 sequence is 16 residues long. DNA for the CDR3: TGTGCCAGCAGTTCCGCGGGACAGGGTTTCAACTATGGCTACACCTTC. This sequence encodes CASSSAGQGFNYGYTF.

The chain links TRBV24-1 to TRBJ1-1, with D hard to call. From germline, CDR1 is KGHDR and CDR2 SFDVKD. CDR3 size: 12 residues. V shed 4 bases and J shed 5 bases, with 7 bases lying between them. The CDR3 region is CATSDERTEAFF. For the CDR3, the DNA is TGTGCCACCAGTGACGAGAGGACTGAAGCTTTCTTT.